This T cell receptor (beta chain) was identified in a study of T-cell reconstitution after alpha-beta-depleted transplantation in children. Unique molecular identifiers featured in how the TCRbeta library was prepared. TCRdb reprocessed the PCR reads via MiXCR and lists one record per CDR3 protein. The sample contains 400,000 to 500,000 distinct CDR3 sequences, 11% of which appear only once. This clonotype was counted between two and nine times. From germline, CDR1 is SQVTM and CDR2 ANQGSEA. Trimming pared 3 bases from V and 4 bases from J, leaving 10 bases between. The CDR3 covers 13 residues. Sequencing was performed on PBMCs from the stem cell graft donor, taken from the stem cell graft. The chain joins TRBV29-1 to TRBJ1-3, with D unclear. The clonotype was recovered from a human donor who donated a stem cell graft to a child with acute myeloid leukemia. The CDR3 sequence is CSVEILGGNTIYF. The DNA of the CDR3 is TGCAGCGTTGAGATCCTAGGCGGAAACACCATATATTTT.